These T cell receptor beta chains were read from a single sample in a study of T-cell reconstitution after alpha-beta-depleted transplantation in children. TCRdb re-called the PCR reads through MiXCR, storing one row per CDR3 protein. The sample carries 90,000 to 100,000 distinct CDR3 sequences, more than 20% recorded once. Sequencing was performed on PBMCs, taken before TCRalphabeta/CD19-depleted stem cell transplant. The receptors here all came from a boy between 2 and 10 years old with acute lymphoblastic leukemia, due to receive a stem cell transplant. CDR3s include the opening cysteine and the closing phenylalanine or tryptophan. A D gene is named only where the DNA matches it firmly. Where a row states a size, it is once, few, many or the class of an expanded clone; other rows omit it.

clone size,D gene,J gene,V gene,CDR3 DNA,CDR3 protein
many,.,TRBJ1-6,TRBV20-1,TGCAGTGCTAGAGAAGACAGGCAGAATTCACCCCTCCACTTT,CSAREDRQNSPLHF
many,.,TRBJ2-5,TRBV28,TGTGCCAGCAGTTTATACGGGGGTCAAGAGACCCAGTACTTC,CASSLYGGQETQYF
many,TRBD1,TRBJ1-2,TRBV7-2,TGTGCCAGCAGCCCGGGAGGAGGGACAGGGGTGAGGGGTGGCTACACCTTC,CASSPGGGTGVRGGYTF
many,.,TRBJ2-3,TRBV2,TGTGCCAGCAGTGAACGGGATACGCAGTATTTT,CASSERDTQYF
.,TRBD2,TRBJ2-7,TRBV7-2,TGTGCCAGCAGCCGACTAGCGACCTACGAGCAGTACTTC,CASSRLATYEQYF
.,.,TRBJ2-5,TRBV4-1,TGCGCCAGCAGCCAAGATGGAGGGGACCAAGAGACCCAGTACTTC,CASSQDGGDQETQYF
few,.,TRBJ1-2,TRBV7-3,TGTGCCAGCAGCTTAAAGGACAGCTACACCTTC,CASSLKDSYTF
few,TRBD2,TRBJ2-7,TRBV28,TGTGCCAGCACCGATCTAGCGGAGGCCCTATACGAGCAGTACTTC,CASTDLAEALYEQYF
.,.,TRBJ1-5,TRBV20-1,TGCAGTGCTAGAGATGGAGGCGGGGCCCCCAATCAGCCCCAGCATTTT,CSARDGGGAPNQPQHF
few,.,TRBJ1-1,TRBV6-1,TGTGCCAGCAGCCCTGGGGGGGGGAACACTGAAGCTTTCTTT,CASSPGGGNTEAFF
few,.,TRBJ1-1,TRBV3-1,TGTGCCAGCAGTGGTCGGGACACTGAAGCTTTCTTT,CASSGRDTEAFF
.,.,TRBJ2-7,TRBV25-1,TGTGCCAGCAGTGTGGGTTTAGGTCGGGGAGACTACGAGCAGTACTTC,CASSVGLGRGDYEQYF
.,TRBD2,TRBJ2-2,TRBV9,TGTGCCAGCAGCGTAGCTTCGGGAGGGACCGGGGAGCTGTTTTTT,CASSVASGGTGELFF
.,.,TRBJ1-5,TRBV14,TGTGCCAGCAGCCCCCAGGGGCGTGGGCAGCCCCAGCATTTT,CASSPQGRGQPQHF
.,.,TRBJ2-7,TRBV29-1,TGCAGCGGAGGGACCACCTACGAGCAGTACTTC,CSGGTTYEQYF
.,.,TRBJ1-2,TRBV7-2,TGTGCCAGCAGCTTTTCATCCGGATCTTCGGGCTACACCTTC,CASSFSSGSSGYTF
few,.,TRBJ1-5,TRBV27,TGTGCCAGCAGTCCCCGCGGCAGGAGTAGCAATCAGCCCCAGCATTTT,CASSPRGRSSNQPQHF
.,.,TRBJ2-7,TRBV5-5,TGTGCCAGCAGCTTGGGGCACAAGGTTTCCTACGAGCAGTACTTC,CASSLGHKVSYEQYF
few,TRBD2,TRBJ2-1,TRBV12-3/TRBV12-4,TGTGCCAGCAGTCGGCGACTAGCGGGAGCATACAATGAGCAGTTCTTC,CASSRRLAGAYNEQFF
.,.,TRBJ2-2,TRBV12-3/TRBV12-4,TGTGCCAGCAGTTTAGTCCGGGGGAGGACCACCGGGGAGCTGTTTTTT,CASSLVRGRTTGELFF
.,TRBD1,TRBJ1-3,TRBV12-3/TRBV12-4,TGTGCCAGCAGAAGGACAGGGGTTGGAAACACCATATATTTT,CASRRTGVGNTIYF
once,.,TRBJ1-5,TRBV6-1,TGTGCCAGCAGTGACAGGCTTAATCAGCCCCAGCATTTT,CASSDRLNQPQHF
few,.,TRBJ2-7,TRBV25-1,TGTGCCAGCAATCGGCGCTACGAGCAGTACTTC,CASNRRYEQYF
few,.,TRBJ2-7,TRBV28,TGTGCCAGCAGACGGGGGAACTCCTACGAGCAGTACTTC,CASRRGNSYEQYF